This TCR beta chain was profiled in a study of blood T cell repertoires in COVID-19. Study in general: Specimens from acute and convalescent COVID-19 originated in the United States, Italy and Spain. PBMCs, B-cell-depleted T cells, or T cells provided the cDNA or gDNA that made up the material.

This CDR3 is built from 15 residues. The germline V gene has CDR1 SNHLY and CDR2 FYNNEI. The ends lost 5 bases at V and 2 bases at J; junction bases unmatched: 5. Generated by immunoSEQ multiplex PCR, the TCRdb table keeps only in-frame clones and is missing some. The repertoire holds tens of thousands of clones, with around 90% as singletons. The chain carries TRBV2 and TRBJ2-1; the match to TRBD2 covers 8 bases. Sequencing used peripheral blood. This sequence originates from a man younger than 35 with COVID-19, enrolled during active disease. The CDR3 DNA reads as TGTGCCAGCAGTCCGAGCGGGGGACCCTACAATGAGCAGTTCTTC. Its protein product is CASSPSGGPYNEQFF.